This T cell receptor beta chain was recovered during a study of T cell changes during pregnancy in multiple sclerosis. Germline CDR1 SNHLY, CDR2 FYNNEI. V was pared by 1 base and J by 0 bases, with 15 bases between. The CDR3 totals 17 residues. Produced via immunoSEQ multiplex PCR; TCRdb's table is partial and in-frame only. The table records fewer than 45,000 clones, around 92% of them present only once. The origin of this receptor is a female donor in good health, enrolled as a control in a pregnancy study. Sample: CD4+ T cells from peripheral blood mononuclear cells, taken in the second trimester of pregnancy. The chain employs TRBV2 and TRBJ2-5; D gene ambiguous. The CDR3 nucleotides are TGTGCCAGCAGTGAAGGGGCGTCACCTAATTACCAAGAGACCCAGTACTTC. It translates to CASSEGASPNYQETQYF.